A single sample is the source of the 9 T cell receptor beta chains below, sequenced in a study of vaccination and CD4 T cells after COVID-19. These TCRs' antigens remain unknown. The treatment is: approximately 9-day PBMC culture with coronavirus spike peptide pools or control peptides (ViraFEST assay). Investigators obtained the unexposed donor's CD4+ T cells before the COVID-19 pandemic (2011-2018). CD4+ T cells that had been cultured provided DNA sequenced with the Oncomine TCR Beta short-read assay. Investigators obtained genomic DNA by extraction from cultured CD4+ T cells. TCRdb used MiXCR to reprocess the PCR reads, holding one entry per CDR3 protein. Seen here are some 8,000 distinct CDR3 sequences, about 30% observed once, and the top ten hold 13% to 15%. Sequenced input: CD4+ T cells from blood, cultured in vitro. Receptors originate from a human donor in good health.

The chain couples TRBV12-3 or TRBV12-4 to TRBJ2-7, with a weak D call TRBD1 (5 bases). V was clipped by 2 bases and J by 3 bases, with 14 bases between them. The CDR3 covers 15 residues. The DNA of the CDR3 is TGTGCCAGCAGTTTAAGTAGCAAGGGGATCTACGAGCAGTACTTC. Its translation is CASSLSSKGIYEQYF.

The table lists this clonotype with a few counts. The J gene is TRBJ2-5, the V gene TRBV25-1; D possibly corresponds to TRBD2 (6 bases). CDR1 and CDR2 from the germline V gene are MGHDK and SYGVNS. V lost 7 bases to trimming and J lost 4 bases, with 13 bases between them. This CDR3 is 13 amino acids long. The CDR3 nucleotides read TGTGCCAGCACCCAACTGGGGGGAGAGACCCAGTACTTC. Translation gives CASTQLGGETQYF.

This clonotype has just a few counts. The chain combines TRBV6-2 or TRBV6-3 with TRBJ2-3; 8 bases line up with TRBD2. V lost 0 bases, J lost 4 bases, and 6 bases stayed unmatched. The CDR3 is 16 amino acids. The germline V gene encodes CDR1 MNHEY and CDR2 SVGEGT. As DNA, the CDR3 is TGTGCCAGCAGTTACTCGAGTAGCGGGAACTCAGATACGCAGTATTTT. Amino acid sequence: CASSYSSSGNSDTQYF.

In this sample, this clonotype turned up a few times. The CDR3 DNA reads TGTGCCAGCAGCCAGGGGACAGACAGAGAAGCTTTCTTT. It is translated as CASSQGTDREAFF. The chain is built from TRBV7-9 and TRBJ1-1; TRBD1 aligns across 7 bases. The CDR3 extends over 13 amino acids. Germline lookup yields CDR1 SEHNR and CDR2 FQNEAQ (reference sequence). The V and J ends lost 5 bases and 8 bases, in that order; junction bases with no gene match: 8.

In this sample, this clonotype turned up a few times. The chain carries TRBV10-1 and TRBJ2-7; TRBD1 aligns across 10 bases. Germline V gene sequence: CDR1 WNHNN, CDR2 SYGVQD (reference sequence). The CDR3 spans 15 residues. V dropped 4 bases and J dropped 6; count of bases not matched to a gene: 9. The CDR3 reads CASSVTGTGEAEQYF. CDR3 in DNA: TGCGCCAGCAGTGTGACCGGGACAGGGGAGGCCGAGCAGTACTTC.

This clonotype was detected a few times. The chain is built from TRBV19 and TRBJ1-1; no clear D. The V gene's germline CDR1 is LNHDA and CDR2 SQIVND (reference sequence). The CDR3 spans 13 residues. The V end was cut by 4 bases, the J end by 1 base, with 7 bases between. CDR3 nucleotides: TGTGCCAGTAGTAACAACAGGAACACTGAAGCTTTCTTT. Its protein product is CASSNNRNTEAFF.

This chain links TRBV7-9 with TRBJ1-5; the D gene is possibly TRBD1 (6 bases). The V and J ends lost 5 bases and 6 bases respectively, with 14 bases between them. The CDR3 covers 14 residues. The germline V gene has CDR1 SEHNR and CDR2 FQNEAQ (reference sequence). CDR3 in amino acids: CASSQAGRGQPQHF. CDR3 DNA sequence: TGTGCCAGCAGCCAAGCCGGCAGGGGTCAGCCCCAGCATTTT.

V and J are TRBV10-3 and TRBJ2-2; TRBD2 aligns across 7 bases. The CDR3 covers 14 residues. Germline assignment: CDR1 ENHRY and CDR2 SYGVKD. J lost 2 bases, V lost 9 bases, and 6 bases had no gene match. CDR3 nucleotide sequence: TGTGCCATTTCCAGCGGGACTAACACCGGGGAGCTGTTTTTT. It translates to CAISSGTNTGELFF.

The sample holds a few counts of this clonotype. The V call is TRBV24-1, the J call TRBJ2-2, with TRBD2 matching 7 bases. CDR1 and CDR2 from the germline V gene are KGHDR and SFDVKD. This CDR3 comprises 15 residues. J gave up 6 bases and V 3 bases, and 6 bases lay outside the gene matches. In DNA, the CDR3 is TGTGCCACCAGTGATCGGGAGCGGGAAGCCGGGGAGCTGTTTTTT. Translated: CATSDREREAGELFF.